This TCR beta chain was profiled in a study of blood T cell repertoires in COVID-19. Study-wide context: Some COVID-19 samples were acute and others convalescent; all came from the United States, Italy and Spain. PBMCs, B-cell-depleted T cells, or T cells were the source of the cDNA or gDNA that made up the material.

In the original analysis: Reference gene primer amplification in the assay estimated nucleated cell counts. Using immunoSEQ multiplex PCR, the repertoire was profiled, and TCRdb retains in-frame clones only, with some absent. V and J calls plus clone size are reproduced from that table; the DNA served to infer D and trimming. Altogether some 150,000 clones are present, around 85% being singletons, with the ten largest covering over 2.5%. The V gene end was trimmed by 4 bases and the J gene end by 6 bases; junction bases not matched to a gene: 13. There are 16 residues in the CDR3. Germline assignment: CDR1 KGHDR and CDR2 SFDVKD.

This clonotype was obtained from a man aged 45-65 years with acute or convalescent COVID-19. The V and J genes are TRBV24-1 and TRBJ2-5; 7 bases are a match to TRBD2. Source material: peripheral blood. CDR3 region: CATSDRQNGGWKTQYF. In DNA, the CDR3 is TGTGCCACCAGTGACCGTCAAAACGGGGGGTGGAAGACCCAGTACTTC.